These 18 T cell receptor beta chains originate from one sample sequenced in a study of cytomegalovirus exposure and HLA in healthy donors. Use of 60 Vbeta and 13 Jbeta primers characterized the PCR. Libraries were prepared by immunoSEQ multiplex PCR; TCRdb keeps only in-frame clonotypes and omits some of them. The sample has 150,000 to 200,000 clones, approximately 67% seen once. Sequencing was performed on PBMCs. These receptors were obtained from a woman between 18 and 30 years old in good health and CMV-seropositive.

This clone occurred a few times. The chain combines TRBV7-8 with TRBJ2-1; TRBD2 is a possible D gene (6 bases). V was cut by 1 base and J by 3 bases, with 16 bases left in between. The CDR3 contains 17 residues. The germline V gene has CDR1 SGHVS and CDR2 FQNEAQ. The CDR3 DNA sequence: TGTGCCAGCAGCTTAGGGCGGGACTTACTAAACTACAATGAGCAGTTCTTC. Translating gives CASSLGRDLLNYNEQFF.

This clone was detected once. J is TRBJ2-2 and V is TRBV5-1; TRBD1 aligns across 8 bases. In germline, CDR1 is SGHRS, CDR2 YFSETQ. This CDR3 has 16 residues. Trimming took 4 bases from V and 4 from J; bases not matched to a gene: 9. The CDR3 reads CASSRLGQGPTGELFF. DNA for the CDR3: TGCGCCAGCAGCCGGTTAGGACAGGGCCCCACCGGGGAGCTGTTTTTT. Full variable domain (missing parts from reference TRBV5-1 and TRBJ2-2): KAGVTQTPRYLIKTRGQQVTLSCSPISGHRSVSWYQQTPGQGLQFLFEYFSETQRNKGNFPGRFSGRQFSNSRSEMNVSTLELGDSALYLCASSRLGQGPTGELFFGEGSRLTVL.

V and J are TRBV2 and TRBJ1-2; 8 bases match TRBD1. This CDR3 contains 15 residues. Germline V gene sequence: CDR1 SNHLY, CDR2 FYNNEI. The V gene end was trimmed by 0 bases and the J gene end by 8 bases; junction bases not matched to a gene: 8. CDR3 sequence (DNA): TGTGCCAGCAGTGAAGCGCTTCAGGGGGCGGGGGGCTACACCTTC. Protein sequence: CASSEALQGAGGYTF.

This chain uses TRBV7-8 with TRBJ1-4; D gene unclear. V was cut by 5 bases and J by 0 bases, with 13 bases left in between. The CDR3 spans 16 residues. Germline loops: CDR1 SGHVS, CDR2 FQNEAQ. In nucleotides, the CDR3 is TGTGCCAGCAGCGATTGGGCGATGGCAACTAATGAAAAACTGTTTTTT. Translation gives CASSDWAMATNEKLFF.

V and J are TRBV10-3 and TRBJ1-1; no clear D. This CDR3 region has 13 residues. CDR1 is ENHRY, CDR2 SYGVKD, per germline. Between the trimmed V and J ends, which lost 8 bases and 3 bases, there was a span of 13 bases. CDR3 in DNA: TGTGCCATCCGAAGAGGGCTGGACACTGAAGCTTTCTTT. It translates to CAIRRGLDTEAFF.

This clone showed up just a few times. The chain couples TRBV18 to TRBJ2-3, with D perhaps matching TRBD2 (5 bases). Trimming removed 1 base from V and 1 base from J, with 6 bases in between. This CDR3 region has 14 residues. The germline V gene has CDR1 KGHSH and CDR2 LQKENI. Here the CDR3 reads CASSPQRGTDTQYF. CDR3 DNA: TGTGCCAGCTCACCACAGAGGGGCACAGATACGCAGTATTTT.

The chain couples TRBV2 to TRBJ2-1; a possible D gene is TRBD1 (6 bases). In germline, CDR1 is SNHLY, CDR2 FYNNEI. This CDR3 comprises 13 residues. With 8 bases removed from V and 3 bases from J, the gap between germline ends came to 11 bases. CDR3 region: CASAKDSYNEQFF. The CDR3 DNA reads as TGTGCCAGCGCCAAGGACAGCTACAATGAGCAGTTCTTC.

V is TRBV9 and J is TRBJ2-7, with 7 bases aligning to TRBD2. The ends lost 0 bases at V and 6 bases at J; junction bases unmatched: 9. CDR3 length: 15 residues. The germline CDR1 and CDR2 sequences are SGDLS and YYNGEE. This chain's CDR3 is CASSVDLRGGSEQYF. CDR3 DNA: TGTGCCAGCAGCGTAGATCTAAGGGGAGGGTCCGAGCAGTACTTC.

The CDR3 region is CAWSVPGTDTQYF. CDR3 nucleotide sequence: TGTGCCTGGAGTGTACCGGGCACAGATACGCAGTATTTT. The rearrangement links TRBV30 to TRBJ2-3; unclear D gene. The CDR3 loop spans 13 amino acids. Trimming removed 0 bases from V and 1 base from J, with 5 bases in between. The germline CDR1 and CDR2 sequences are GTSNPN and SVGIG (reference sequence).

This clone was seen just once. The gene calls are TRBV9 and TRBJ2-2; 10 bases are a match to TRBD1. The length of the CDR3 is 16 residues. The germline gives CDR1 SGDLS, CDR2 YYNGEE. V gave up 3 bases and J gave up 2 bases; unmatched junction bases: 4. CDR3 residues: CASSETGGANTGELFF. DNA of the CDR3: TGTGCCAGCAGCGAGACAGGGGGCGCCAACACCGGGGAGCTGTTTTTT.

The chain couples TRBV5-1 to TRBJ2-7, with 9 bases lining up with TRBD2. After removal of 4 bases from V and 3 bases from J, the junction contained 8 bases not matched to a gene. This CDR3 has 15 residues. Germline CDR1 SGHRS, CDR2 YFSETQ. The CDR3 spells CASSGIAGVLYEQYF. Here the CDR3 DNA reads TGCGCCAGCAGCGGTATAGCGGGAGTGCTCTACGAGCAGTACTTC.

V gene TRBV30 combines with J gene TRBJ1-6; no clear D. Germline-derived CDR1 and CDR2 are GTSNPN and SVGIG (reference sequence). V was clipped by 8 bases and J by 7 bases, with 15 bases between them. This CDR3 is built from 13 residues. The CDR3 protein is CARERVPNSPLHF. The CDR3 coding sequence is TGTGCCCGGGAAAGGGTCCCGAATTCACCCCTCCACTTT.

V and J are TRBV27 and TRBJ2-3; 12 bases fit TRBD2. This CDR3 comprises 17 residues. With 5 bases clipped from V and 5 bases from J, the junction kept 11 bases outside the gene matches. Germline loops: CDR1 MNHEY, CDR2 SMNVEV (reference sequence). The CDR3 DNA is TGTGCCAGCAGTCCAACCCGACTAGCGGGGGCCGGAGATACGCAGTATTTT. Translation gives CASSPTRLAGAGDTQYF.

The rearrangement links TRBV10-3 to TRBJ1-1, with 8 bases aligning to TRBD1. The CDR3 length is 13 residues. Germline V gene data show CDR1 as ENHRY and CDR2 as SYGVKD. V gave up 6 bases and J gave up 1 base; unmatched junction bases: 1. CDR3 loop: CAIRGQGNTEAFF. CDR3 DNA sequence: TGTGCCATCAGAGGACAGGGGAACACTGAAGCTTTCTTT.

On this clone: The same CDR3 can be traced to other DNA sequences in this sample. In DNA, the CDR3 is TGTGCCAGCAGCGTGGCCGTGAACACTGAAGCTTTCTTT. Translation gives CASSVAVNTEAFF. V usage is TRBV9 and J usage is TRBJ1-1; D not certain. This CDR3 is built from 13 residues. V gave up 2 bases and J gave up 0 bases, with 5 bases separating them. Germline CDR1 reads SGDLS; CDR2 reads YYNGEE.

The chain is built from TRBV6-1 and TRBJ2-6, with D perhaps matching TRBD2 (6 bases). Trimming removed 6 bases from V and 0 bases from J, with 9 bases in between. The CDR3 extends over 15 amino acids. In germline, CDR1 is MNHNS, CDR2 SASEGT. Here the CDR3 DNA reads TGTGCCAGCAGGCTCGGGGGCTCTGGGGCCAACGTCCTGACTTTC. It specifies CASRLGGSGANVLTF.

This clone was detected only a few times. The CDR3 loop is CASSRPGQGSSNEQYF. Here the CDR3 DNA reads TGTGCCAGCTCACGGCCGGGACAGGGGAGTTCCAACGAGCAGTACTTC. The chain carries TRBV18 and TRBJ2-5; 10 bases are shared with TRBD1. The J call may not be correct, given that the DNA end is closer to TRBJ2-7. This CDR3 region has 16 residues. Germline CDR1 KGHSH, CDR2 LQKENI.

The chain recombines TRBV19 with TRBJ1-5; D possibly corresponds to TRBD1 (6 bases). V lost 2 bases and J 7 bases, leaving 12 bases between the germline ends. The CDR3 is 14 residues long. Per germline, CDR1 LNHDA and CDR2 SQIVND (reference sequence). The CDR3 nucleotides read TGTGCCAGTAGTATACAACAGGGTCAGCAGCCCCAGCATTTT. Translating gives CASSIQQGQQPQHF.